This TCR beta chain was retrieved from a study of identical twins. The study, taken as a whole, reports: Diverse VJ usage suggested most zero-insertion clonotypes were not invariant T cells. Excess sharing by twins proved weaker in beta out-of-frame sequences.

TCRdb reprocessed the 5' RACE reads via MiXCR and lists one record per CDR3 protein. The sample lists fewer than 900,000 distinct CDR3 sequences; 18% were seen once. The CDR3 runs 14 residues. Trimming removed 3 bases at V and 3 bases at J, with 11 bases between. The germline gives CDR1 SGHRS, CDR2 YFSETQ. This clonotype came up a few times. Its antigen is still unknown. The same sample was also used in a study of T cells expressing NK-cell markers.

The V gene is TRBV5-1, the J gene TRBJ2-3; D is perhaps TRBD2 (6 bases). The material sequenced was PBMCs. The sequence came from a young woman in good health. CDR3 protein: CASSWAGRTDTQYF. The CDR3 bases are TGCGCCAGCAGCTGGGCAGGGAGGACAGATACGCAGTATTTT. Full variable domain (outside the CDR3, taken from reference TRBV5-1 and TRBJ2-3): KAGVTQTPRYLIKTRGQQVTLSCSPISGHRSVSWYQQTPGQGLQFLFEYFSETQRNKGNFPGRFSGRQFSNSRSEMNVSTLELGDSALYLCASSWAGRTDTQYFGPGTRLTVL.